A single sample gave rise to the 20 T cell receptor beta chains below, sequenced in a study of regulatory T cells in long-lasting Graves disease. Construction of the TCR beta libraries employed iRepertoire HTBI primers in conjunction with Arm-PCR of CDR3 regions. TCRdb independently ran MiXCR on the multiplex PCR reads; one entry per CDR3 protein. Of more than 300,000 distinct CDR3 sequences detected, roughly 15% appear once; the ten largest clones hold 22%. As for time point: newly diagnosed GD, antithyroid drugs for less than 3 months. Scientists built the TCR library using RNA that was extracted from PBMCs. The material was peripheral blood mononuclear cells (PBMCs), obtained at new diagnosis, from a patient treated with antithyroid drugs. The source is a female donor with Graves disease.

At least ten counts were recorded for this clonotype. The chain is built from TRBV5-6 and TRBJ1-1; 11 bases are a match to TRBD1. The germline V gene has CDR1 SGHDT and CDR2 YYEEEE. The CDR3 is 14 residues long. With V trimmed by 3 bases and J by 8 bases, 6 bases remained unmatched. CDR3 sequence: CASSWGQGVGEAFF. CDR3 in DNA: TGTGCCAGCAGCTGGGGACAGGGGGTTGGCGAAGCTTTCTTT.

V usage is TRBV12-3 or TRBV12-4 and J usage is TRBJ1-3, with no clear D. Deletions cut 9 bases from V and 4 bases from J, with 10 bases between. The CDR3 loop spans 12 amino acids. In DNA form, the CDR3 reads TGTGCCAGTAGAATCGAGGGAAACACCATATATTTT. It codes for CASRIEGNTIYF.

This clonotype was seen only a few times. V usage is TRBV15 and J usage is TRBJ2-5; D remains ambiguous. The germline V and J ends were trimmed by 1 base and 1 base, with 10 bases remaining between them. From germline, CDR1 is LNHNV and CDR2 YYDKDF (reference sequence). The CDR3 extends over 15 amino acids. CDR3 DNA: TGTGCCACCAGCAGAGTCAGCGACCTCCAAGAGACCCAGTACTTC. Protein product: CATSRVSDLQETQYF.

This clonotype was seen ten or more times. This rearrangement joins TRBV2 to TRBJ2-5, with 7 positions matching TRBD1. Germline CDR1 and CDR2: SNHLY and FYNNEI. CDR3 length: 14 residues. V dropped 3 bases and J dropped 8; count of bases not matched to a gene: 9. The CDR3 DNA follows: TGTGCCAGCAGTGATTATAAGGGGGCGAATACCCAGTACTTC. Residues: CASSDYKGANTQYF.

This clonotype was seen ten or more times. This chain uses TRBV12-3 or TRBV12-4 with TRBJ1-2, with 8 nucleotides matching TRBD1. V shed 6 bases, J shed 4 bases, and the junction held 4 bases outside the gene matches. The CDR3 spans 13 residues. The CDR3 sequence is CASSNTGGYGYTF. In DNA form, the CDR3 reads TGTGCCAGCAGCAATACAGGGGGCTATGGCTACACCTTC.

This clonotype was picked up many times. The V call is TRBV20-1, the J call TRBJ1-4, with D perhaps TRBD1 (5 bases). The V and J ends lost 2 bases and 8 bases respectively, with 15 bases between them. This CDR3 has 14 amino acids. Germline CDR1 reads DFQATT; CDR2 reads SNEGSKA (reference sequence). In DNA, the CDR3 is TGCAGTGCTAGAACCGGGGCCGACGGCGAAAAACTGTTTTTT. It translates to CSARTGADGEKLFF.

In this sample, this clonotype turned up many times. The rearrangement uses TRBV7-2 and TRBJ2-1; 7 bases are a match to TRBD2. This CDR3 comprises 16 residues. The junction had 2 bases not matched to a gene; V was cut back by 0 bases and J by 0 bases. Germline V lookup: CDR1 SGHTA, CDR2 FQGNSA. The CDR3: CASSLAGTNSYNEQFF. CDR3 coding DNA: TGTGCCAGCAGCTTAGCCGGGACTAACTCCTACAATGAGCAGTTCTTC.

This clonotype was observed many times. V is TRBV5-1 and J is TRBJ1-1; D gene ambiguous. Germline V CDR1 and CDR2: SGHRS, YFSETQ. With 0 bases removed from V and 4 bases from J, the gap between germline ends came to 7 bases. The CDR3 covers 13 residues. CDR3 loop: CASSLDVSTEAFF. In DNA, the CDR3 is TGCGCCAGCAGCTTGGATGTCAGCACTGAAGCTTTCTTT.

This clonotype showed up just a few times. The CDR3 reads CASSRGGVYSNQPQHF. DNA of the CDR3: TGTGCCAGCAGCCGGGGAGGGGTATATAGCAATCAGCCCCAGCATTTT. V usage is TRBV5-6 and J usage is TRBJ1-5; D is possibly TRBD1 (5 bases). Germline V gene data show CDR1 as SGHDT and CDR2 as YYEEEE. Between the trimmed V and J ends, which lost 4 bases and 0 bases, there was a span of 14 bases. This CDR3 has 16 amino acids.

This clonotype was counted many times. V gene TRBV6-1 combines with J gene TRBJ2-1; D is unresolved. CDR3 size: 10 residues. Germline CDR1 and CDR2: MNHNS and SASEGT. V was cut by 5 bases and J by 5 bases, with 1 base left in between. CDR3 in amino acids: CASSHNEQFF. The CDR3 nucleotides read TGTGCCAGCAGTCACAATGAGCAGTTCTTC.

There are many counts of this clonotype. V and J are TRBV28 and TRBJ2-1; 10 bases agree with TRBD2. CDR1 MDHEN and CDR2 SYDVKM come from the germline V gene. V lost 2 bases and J lost 7; bases outside the gene matches: 11. This CDR3 is 17 amino acids long. The CDR3 nucleotides are TGTGCCAGCAGTTTAGTTCTGGCTAGCGGGAGCTGGAATGAGCAGTTCTTC. Translation gives CASSLVLASGSWNEQFF. Supplemented by reference TRBV28 and TRBJ2-1, the full variable domain reads DVKVTQSSRYLVKRTGEKVFLECVQDMDHENMFWYRQDPGLGLRLIYFSYDVKMKEKGDIPEGYSVSREKKERFSLILESASTNQTSMYLCASSLVLASGSWNEQFFGPGTRLTVL.

This clonotype was seen at least ten times. This chain joins TRBV12-3 or TRBV12-4 and TRBJ1-5; D unclear. Trimming took off 7 bases at V and 2 bases at J, with 21 bases between the two ends. The CDR3 spans 17 residues. CDR3 region: CASTIQNLQRGNQPQHF. CDR3 sequence (DNA): TGTGCCAGCACCATACAGAACCTTCAGAGGGGCAATCAGCCCCAGCATTTT.

The V call is TRBV6-1, the J call TRBJ1-2; D ambiguous. Trimming took 6 bases from V and 2 from J, leaving 10 bases between them. CDR1 is MNHNS and CDR2 is SASEGT in the germline V gene. This CDR3 spans 13 amino acids. The CDR3 DNA follows: TGTGCCAGCAGGAGCGTCCCGAACTATGGCTACACCTTC. This encodes CASRSVPNYGYTF.

As regards this clonotype: A junction boundary mismatches the germline segment, possibly from a read error. V usage is TRBV6-1 and J usage is TRBJ2-5; TRBD1 matches at 8 bases. In germline, CDR1 is MNHNS, CDR2 SASEGT. The CDR3 runs to 14 residues. The CDR3 is CASSPDRVGETRYF. The CDR3 bases are TGTGCCAGCAGCCCGGACAGGGTTGGAGAGACCCGGTACTTC.

This clonotype showed up many times. The J gene is TRBJ2-7, the V gene TRBV11-2; D is ambiguous. V was clipped by 3 bases and J by 4 bases, with 10 bases between them. This CDR3 region has 13 residues. The germline V gene encodes CDR1 SGHAT and CDR2 FQNNGV. The CDR3 spells CASSFRTEYEQYF. The DNA for the CDR3 is TGTGCCAGCAGCTTTCGGACCGAGTACGAGCAGTACTTC.

This clonotype was seen ten or more times. The CDR3 nucleotides are TGCGCCAGCAGCTTAAGCGGTACGTCCTACGAGCAGTACTTC. Protein: CASSLSGTSYEQYF. This sequence joins TRBV5-1 and TRBJ2-7; D may be TRBD2 (5 bases). The ends were cut back, 2 bases at V and 1 base at J, with 10 bases in the middle. In germline, CDR1 is SGHRS, CDR2 YFSETQ. The CDR3 has 14 amino acids.

This clonotype was counted ten times or more. V gene TRBV12-3 or TRBV12-4 combines with J gene TRBJ2-7; D not resolved. V shed 7 bases and J shed 3 bases, with 13 bases lying between them. The CDR3 runs 13 residues. CDR3 region: CASTDRPSYEQYF. The CDR3 nucleotides are TGTGCCAGCACTGATCGACCAAGCTACGAGCAGTACTTC.

This clonotype appeared many times. This rearrangement joins TRBV5-1 to TRBJ2-3; TRBD2 agrees at 7 bases. J lost 3 bases, V lost 0 bases, and 7 bases had no gene match. CDR1 is SGHRS, CDR2 YFSETQ, per germline. This CDR3 spans 16 amino acids. The DNA of the CDR3 is TGCGCCAGCAGCTTGGGGCGCGGGGGACGGACAGATACGCAGTATTTT. Protein sequence: CASSLGRGGRTDTQYF.

In its sample, this clonotype was seen a few times. A much larger clone sits a single nucleotide away, making a read error possible. The CDR3 bases are TGTGCCAGCAGTTCGCGGACTAGCGGACCCTACGAGCAGTACTTC. It codes for CASSSRTSGPYEQYF. The chain is built from TRBV6-9 and TRBJ2-7, with 10 bases matching TRBD2. Germline values: CDR1 MNHGY, CDR2 SVAAGI. The CDR3 spans 15 residues. V gave up 4 bases and J gave up 2 bases; unmatched junction bases: 5.

The table lists this clonotype with many counts. This chain joins TRBV11-2 and TRBJ1-1; D remains ambiguous. Germline V gives CDR1 SGHAT, CDR2 FQNNGV. V was shortened by 2 bases and J by 6 bases, with 10 bases between the two germline ends. CDR3 size: 13 residues. The CDR3 DNA follows: TGTGCCAGCAGCTTACTGGTAAGCCCTGAAGCTTTCTTT. Translating gives CASSLLVSPEAFF.